The source of this T cell receptor (beta chain) is a study of cytomegalovirus exposure and HLA in healthy donors. The PCR was carried out with 60 Vbeta primers and 13 Jbeta primers. The table came from immunoSEQ multiplex PCR; TCRdb's copy has only in-frame clones and leaves some out. The repertoire holds some 120,000 clones, with around 74% as singletons. CDR1 SGHRS and CDR2 YFSETQ come from the germline V gene. With V trimmed by 5 bases and J by 3 bases, 3 bases remained unmatched. The CDR3 covers 14 residues. This clone was counted a few times. The chain combines TRBV5-1 with TRBJ2-7; 12 bases are shared with TRBD2. The sample consisted of PBMCs. The clonotype originates from a woman in her 50s in good health and CMV-seropositive. This chain's CDR3 is CASRGTSGLYEQYF. CDR3 in DNA: TGCGCCAGCAGGGGGACTAGCGGGCTCTACGAGCAGTACTTC.